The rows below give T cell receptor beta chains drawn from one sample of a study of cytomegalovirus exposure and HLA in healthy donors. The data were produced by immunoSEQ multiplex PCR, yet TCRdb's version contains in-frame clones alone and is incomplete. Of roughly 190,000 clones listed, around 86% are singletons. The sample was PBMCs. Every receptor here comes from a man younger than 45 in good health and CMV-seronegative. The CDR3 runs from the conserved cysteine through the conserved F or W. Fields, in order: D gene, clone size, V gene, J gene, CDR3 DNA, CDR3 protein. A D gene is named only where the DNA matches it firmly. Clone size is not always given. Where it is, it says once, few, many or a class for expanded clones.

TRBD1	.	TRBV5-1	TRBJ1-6	TGCGCCAGCAGCTTGGGAGGGACAGAGAATTCACCCCTCCACTTT	CASSLGGTENSPLHF
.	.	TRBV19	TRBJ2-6	TGTGCCACCGAGTCTGGGGCCAACGTCCTGACTTTC	CATESGANVLTF
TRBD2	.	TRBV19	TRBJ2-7	TGTGCCAGTAGTATTTCTAGCGGGAGCTACGAGCAGTACTTC	CASSISSGSYEQYF
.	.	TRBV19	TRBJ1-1	TGTGCCAGTACCCCAGGGGATTTGAACACTGAAGCTTTCTTT	CASTPGDLNTEAFF
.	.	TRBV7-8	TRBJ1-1	TGTGCCAGCAGCCCAGCGCGGGTGAACACTGAAGCTTTCTTT	CASSPARVNTEAFF
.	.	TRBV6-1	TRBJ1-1	TGTGCCAGCAGACTCCGGGACACTGAAGCTTTCTTT	CASRLRDTEAFF
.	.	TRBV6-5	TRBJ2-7	TGTGCCAGCAGCACACGTAGCCGGAGGATCTACGAGCAGTACTTC	CASSTRSRRIYEQYF
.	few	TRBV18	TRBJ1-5	TGTGCCAGCTCACCAAGGTCAGGGAGCAATCAGCCCCAGCATTTT	CASSPRSGSNQPQHF
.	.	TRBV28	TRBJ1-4	TGTGCCGCCCAGGGCAGCGATGCAACTAATGAAAAACTGTTTTTT	CAAQGSDATNEKLFF
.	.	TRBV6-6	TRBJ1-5	TGTGCCAGCAGTTGGGCAGTTGTCGATCAGCCCCAGCATTTT	CASSWAVVDQPQHF
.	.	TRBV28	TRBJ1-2	TGTGCCAGCAGCTCCGAGACCCAACCGGAGGGCTACACCTTC	CASSSETQPEGYTF
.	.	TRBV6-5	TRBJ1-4	TGTGCCAGCAGCTTAGACAGTAACGGGTTACTGTTTTTT	CASSLDSNGLLFF
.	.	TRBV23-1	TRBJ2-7	TGCGCCAGCAGTCAAGCGGAGCAGTACTTC	CASSQAEQYF
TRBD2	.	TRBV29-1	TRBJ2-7	TGCAGCGTTGTGGTTAGCGGGTACTACGAGCAGTACTTC	CSVVVSGYYEQYF
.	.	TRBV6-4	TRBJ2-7	TGTGCCAGCAGTGAAGGAGGGCTGGGCTACGAGCAGTACTTC	CASSEGGLGYEQYF
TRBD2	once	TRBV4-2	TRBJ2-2	TGTGCCAGCAGCAGACTAGCGGGGGCCTCGAACACCGGGGAGCTGTTTTTT	CASSRLAGASNTGELFF
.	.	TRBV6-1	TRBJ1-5	TGTGCCAGCAGCCGCCCCGGGGGTAGCAATCAGCCCCAGCATTTT	CASSRPGGSNQPQHF
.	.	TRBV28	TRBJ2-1	TGTGCCAGCAGTTTAATCGCGGAAAATGAGCAGTTCTTC	CASSLIAENEQFF
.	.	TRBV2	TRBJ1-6	TGTGCCAGCAGCATACAGGGACCAGGTTCACCCCTCCACTTT	CASSIQGPGSPLHF
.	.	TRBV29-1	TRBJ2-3	TGCAGCGTCGAATCACAGGGACACAGCACAGATACGCAGTATTTT	CSVESQGHSTDTQYF
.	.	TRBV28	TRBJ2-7	TGTGCCAGCAGTCCTACGGGACTCATTACAGACGAGCAGTACTTC	CASSPTGLITDEQYF
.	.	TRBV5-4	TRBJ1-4	TGTGCCAGCAGCCCAGCGGGGGGCGAAAAACTGTTTTTT	CASSPAGGEKLFF
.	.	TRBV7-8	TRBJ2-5	TGTGCCAGCAGCTTAGGCGGGACAGTCCAAGAGACCCAGTACTTC	CASSLGGTVQETQYF
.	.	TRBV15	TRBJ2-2	TGTGCCACCAGCTTAAGATCTAGAACCGGGGAGCTGTTTTTT	CATSLRSRTGELFF
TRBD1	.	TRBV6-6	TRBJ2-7	TGTGCCAGCAGTCTTACTCCGGGACAGGCGTCGGACGAGCAGTACTTC	CASSLTPGQASDEQYF
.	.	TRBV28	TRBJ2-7	TGTGCCAGCAGCCTTAGCTCCTACGAGCAGTACTTC	CASSLSSYEQYF
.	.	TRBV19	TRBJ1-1	TGTGCCAGTAGTATAGGACAGGCGAACACTGAAGCTTTCTTT	CASSIGQANTEAFF
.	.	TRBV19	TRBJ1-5	TGTGCCAGTAGGCTATCAGGGAAGGGCAATCAGCCCCAGCATTTT	CASRLSGKGNQPQHF
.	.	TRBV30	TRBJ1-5	TGTGCCTGGAGTGCAGGGACGCGGGGTGATCAGCCCCAGCATTTT	CAWSAGTRGDQPQHF
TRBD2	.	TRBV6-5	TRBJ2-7	TGTGCCAGCAGGAAGACCCGGGAGGCCCCCTACGAGCAGTACTTC	CASRKTREAPYEQYF
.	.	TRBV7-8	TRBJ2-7	TGTGCCAGCAGCTTAGGCGTACAGGCCTACGAGCAGTACTTC	CASSLGVQAYEQYF
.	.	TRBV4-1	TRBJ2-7	TGCGCCAGCAGCCAAGGTACGGCGGACAGAGCCTACGAGCAGTACTTC	CASSQGTADRAYEQYF
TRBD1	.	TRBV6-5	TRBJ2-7	TGTGCCACTCACCGGGACAGGGCATACGAGCAGTACTTC	CATHRDRAYEQYF
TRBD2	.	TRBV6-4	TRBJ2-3	TGTGCCAGCAGTGAGACTAGCGGTGGCACAGATACGCAGTATTTT	CASSETSGGTDTQYF
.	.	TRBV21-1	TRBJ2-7	TGTGCCAGCAGCAAAGACGGGACAGGGAGGTCCTACGAGCAGTACTTC	CASSKDGTGRSYEQYF
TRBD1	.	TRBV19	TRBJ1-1	TGTGCCAGTAGTATAGATTGGGACAGGGGCCGGACTGAAGCTTTCTTT	CASSIDWDRGRTEAFF
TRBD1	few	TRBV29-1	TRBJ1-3	TGCAGCGTTGCACAGGGGGCTGGAAACACCATATATTTT	CSVAQGAGNTIYF
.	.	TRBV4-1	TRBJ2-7	TGCGCCAGCAGCGATCGGGTAGGGGGGGCGGTATTCCCCTACGAGCAGTACTTC	CASSDRVGGAVFPYEQYF
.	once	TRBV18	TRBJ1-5	TGTGCCAGCTCACCCCGGCAGGGCTTGCAGCCCCAGCATTTT	CASSPRQGLQPQHF
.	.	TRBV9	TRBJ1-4	TGTGCCAGCAGCGTATTCGGGAGGAGGCAGGAAAAACTGTTTTTT	CASSVFGRRQEKLFF
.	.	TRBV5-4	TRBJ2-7	TGTGCCAGCAGCTTGGAGCGGTCCTACGAGCAGTACTTC	CASSLERSYEQYF
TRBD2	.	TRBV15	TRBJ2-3	TGTGCCACCAGCAGAGAGGTGGGGAGGGTTTTTACAGATACGCAGTATTTT	CATSREVGRVFTDTQYF